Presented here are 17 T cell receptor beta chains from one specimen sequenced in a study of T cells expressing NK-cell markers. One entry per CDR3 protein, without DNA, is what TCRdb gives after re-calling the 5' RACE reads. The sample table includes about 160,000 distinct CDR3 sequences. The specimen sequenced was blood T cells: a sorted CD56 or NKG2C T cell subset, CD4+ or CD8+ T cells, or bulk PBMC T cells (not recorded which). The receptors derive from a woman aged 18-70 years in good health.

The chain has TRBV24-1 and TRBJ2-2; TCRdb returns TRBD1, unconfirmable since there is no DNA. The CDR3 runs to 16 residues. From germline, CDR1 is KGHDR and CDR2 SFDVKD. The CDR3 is CATSDWGTDYTGELFF.

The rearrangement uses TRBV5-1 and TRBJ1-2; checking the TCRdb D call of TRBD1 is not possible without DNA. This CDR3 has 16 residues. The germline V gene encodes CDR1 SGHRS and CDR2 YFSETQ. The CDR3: CASSLAAGRGRGSYTF.

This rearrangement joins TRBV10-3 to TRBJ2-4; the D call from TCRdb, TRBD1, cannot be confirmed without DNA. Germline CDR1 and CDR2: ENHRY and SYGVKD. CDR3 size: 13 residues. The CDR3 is CAISGDTLNIQYF.

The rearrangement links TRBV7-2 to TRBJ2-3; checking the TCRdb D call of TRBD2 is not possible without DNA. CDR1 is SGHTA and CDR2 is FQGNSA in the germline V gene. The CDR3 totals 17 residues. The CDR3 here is CASSPGGAGGSTDTQYF.

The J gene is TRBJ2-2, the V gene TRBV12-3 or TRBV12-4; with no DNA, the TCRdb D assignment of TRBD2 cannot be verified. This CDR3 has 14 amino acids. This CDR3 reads CASSLREGTGELFF.

The CDR3 sequence is CSARGSGGDSYEQYF. J is TRBJ2-7 and V is TRBV20-1; the D call of TRBD1 rests on TCRdb alone, since no DNA is present to check it. The CDR3 covers 15 residues. Germline lookup yields CDR1 DFQATT and CDR2 SNEGSKA (reference sequence).

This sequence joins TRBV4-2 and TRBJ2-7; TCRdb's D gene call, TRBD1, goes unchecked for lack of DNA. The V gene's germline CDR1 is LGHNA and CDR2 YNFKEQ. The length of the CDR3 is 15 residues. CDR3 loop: CASSQFGGSSYEQYF.

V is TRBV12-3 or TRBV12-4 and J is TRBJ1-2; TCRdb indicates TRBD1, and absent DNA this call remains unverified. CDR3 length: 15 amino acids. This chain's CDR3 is CASSYAVRVNYGYTF.

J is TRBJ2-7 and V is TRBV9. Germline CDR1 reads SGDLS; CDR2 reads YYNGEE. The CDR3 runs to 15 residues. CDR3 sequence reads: CASSLGTLSSYEQYF. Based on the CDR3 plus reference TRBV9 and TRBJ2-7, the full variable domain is DSGVTQTPKHLITATGQRVTLRCSPRSGDLSVYWYQQSLDQGLQFLIQYYNGEERAKGNILERFSAQQFPDLHSELNLSSLELGDSALYFCASSLGTLSSYEQYFGPGTRLTVT.

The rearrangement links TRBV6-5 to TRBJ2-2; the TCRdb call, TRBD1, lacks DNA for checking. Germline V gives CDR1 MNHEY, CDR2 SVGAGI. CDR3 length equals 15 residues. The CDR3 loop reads CASSYSTGFTGELFF.

The CDR3 protein is CASSRTKQGSTEAFF. The V gene is TRBV3-1, the J gene TRBJ1-1; as DNA is missing, the TRBD1 call by TCRdb cannot be tested. The CDR3 is 15 amino acids. The V gene's germline CDR1 is LGHDT and CDR2 YNNKEL (reference sequence).

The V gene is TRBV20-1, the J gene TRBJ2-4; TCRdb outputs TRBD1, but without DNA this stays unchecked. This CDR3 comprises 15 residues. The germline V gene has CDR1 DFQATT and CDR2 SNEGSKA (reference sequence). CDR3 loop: CSARDEGGGKNIQYF.

CDR3 loop: CASSWSASGQETQYF. This rearrangement joins TRBV12-3 or TRBV12-4 to TRBJ2-5; TCRdb proposes TRBD2, but this gene call is untestable without DNA. The CDR3 extends over 15 amino acids.

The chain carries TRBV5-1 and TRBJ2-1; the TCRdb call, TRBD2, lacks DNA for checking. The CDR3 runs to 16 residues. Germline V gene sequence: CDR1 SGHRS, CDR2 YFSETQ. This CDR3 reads CASSETSGGSNNEQFF.

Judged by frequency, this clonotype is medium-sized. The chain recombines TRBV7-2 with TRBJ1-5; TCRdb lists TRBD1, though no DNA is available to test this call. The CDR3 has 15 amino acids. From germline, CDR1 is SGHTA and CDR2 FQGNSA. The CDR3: CASSLLTGPNQPQHF.

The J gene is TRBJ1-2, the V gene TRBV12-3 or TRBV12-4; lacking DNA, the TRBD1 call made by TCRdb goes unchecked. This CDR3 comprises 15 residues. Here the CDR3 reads CASSLLSSRGAGYTF.

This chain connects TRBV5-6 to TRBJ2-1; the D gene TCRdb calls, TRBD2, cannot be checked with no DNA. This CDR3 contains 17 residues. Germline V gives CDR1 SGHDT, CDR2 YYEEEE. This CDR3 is CASSFEMAGGSYNEQFF.